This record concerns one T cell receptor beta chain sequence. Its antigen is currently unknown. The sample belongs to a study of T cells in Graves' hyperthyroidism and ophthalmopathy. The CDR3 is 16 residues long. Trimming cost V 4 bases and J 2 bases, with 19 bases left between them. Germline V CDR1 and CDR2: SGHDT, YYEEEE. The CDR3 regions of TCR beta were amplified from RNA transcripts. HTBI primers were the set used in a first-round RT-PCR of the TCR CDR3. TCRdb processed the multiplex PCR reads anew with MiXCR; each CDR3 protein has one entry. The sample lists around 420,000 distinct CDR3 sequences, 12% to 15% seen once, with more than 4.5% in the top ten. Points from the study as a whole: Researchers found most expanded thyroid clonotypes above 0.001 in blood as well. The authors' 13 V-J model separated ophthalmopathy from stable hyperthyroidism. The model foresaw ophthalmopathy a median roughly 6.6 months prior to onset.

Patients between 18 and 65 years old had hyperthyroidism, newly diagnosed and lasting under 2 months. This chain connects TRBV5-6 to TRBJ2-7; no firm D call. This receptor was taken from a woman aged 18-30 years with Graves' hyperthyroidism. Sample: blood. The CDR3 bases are TGTGCCAGCAGCCCCGATATCAGCCCCTCCGCCTACGAGCAGTACTTC. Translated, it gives CASSPDISPSAYEQYF.